The 26 T cell receptor beta chains presented below share a single source sample, sequenced in a study of T cell changes during pregnancy in multiple sclerosis (dated by TCRdb to between 2018 and 2021). The library was made by the immunoSEQ multiplex PCR assay. The immuneACCESS repertoire file appears here via TCRdb, limited to in-frame rearrangements. These files lack a portion of the clones; in checked studies, under half of the deficit traces to unresolved V genes, and the cause of the others is not known. This sample holds 40,000 to 45,000 clones; around 90% were observed only once. Jointly, the top ten make up roughly 0.52% of the sample. Source: CD4+ T cells from peripheral blood mononuclear cells, taken in the third trimester of pregnancy. The origin of the receptors is a female donor with multiple sclerosis, enrolled in a pregnancy study.

V is TRBV6-4 and J is TRBJ2-2; D is possibly TRBD1 (5 bases). V was clipped by 2 bases and J by 2 bases, with 9 bases between them. The CDR3 has 15 residues. Germline V gives CDR1 MRHNA, CDR2 SNTAGT. The CDR3 nucleotides are TGTGCCAGCAGTGACAGGGGCCTAAACACCGGGGAGCTGTTTTTT. It specifies CASSDRGLNTGELFF.

The J gene is TRBJ2-7, the V gene TRBV23-1; no clear D. TRBV23-1 is given ORF status, its function remaining uncertain. V was shortened by 5 bases and J by 4 bases, with 18 bases between the two germline ends. The CDR3 spans 15 residues. CDR3 coding DNA: TGCGCCAGCAGTAGAGGTGTTCAAGGTGGGTACGAGCAGTACTTC. Translated: CASSRGVQGGYEQYF.

CDR3 in amino acids: CASGLPVYNEQFF. The CDR3, as DNA: TGTGCTAGTGGTTTGCCGGTTTACAATGAGCAGTTCTTC. This sequence joins TRBV12-5 and TRBJ2-1; D gene ambiguous. Germline CDR1 and CDR2: LGHNT and FRNRAP. CDR3 length equals 13 residues. Trimming took 2 bases from V and 4 from J, leaving 6 bases between them.

This clone occurred once. The chain is built from TRBV7-3 and TRBJ2-2, with D perhaps TRBD1 (6 bases). Germline V gene lookup returns CDR1 SGHTA and CDR2 FQGTGA. CDR3 length: 15 amino acids. V was shortened by 0 bases and J by 5 bases, with 10 bases between the two germline ends. The CDR3: CASSLTSGQTGELFF. In nucleotides, the CDR3 is TGTGCCAGCAGCTTAACCTCCGGACAGACCGGGGAGCTGTTTTTT.

The chain is built from TRBV29-1 and TRBJ1-1, with D perhaps matching TRBD1 (5 bases). The germline gives CDR1 SQVTM, CDR2 ANQGSEA. The CDR3 has 13 residues. V dropped 8 bases and J dropped 3 bases, with 16 bases sitting between them. This chain's CDR3 is CSTRTSLDTEAFF. Here the CDR3 DNA reads TGCAGCACCCGGACAAGTTTAGACACTGAAGCTTTCTTT.

The rearrangement uses TRBV18 and TRBJ2-1, with 13 bases matching TRBD2. The germline V gene has CDR1 KGHSH and CDR2 LQKENI. CDR3 length: 16 amino acids. V lost 3 bases to trimming and J lost 3 bases; unmatched junction nucleotides: 2. This chain's CDR3 is CASSPRTSGSYNEQFF. The DNA of the CDR3 is TGTGCCAGCTCACCCCGGACTAGCGGGAGCTACAATGAGCAGTTCTTC.

The chain joins TRBV9 to TRBJ2-1; 10 bases align to TRBD2. The CDR3 covers 15 residues. The germline V gene has CDR1 SGDLS and CDR2 YYNGEE. V was clipped by 1 base and J by 3 bases; unmatched bases: 1. The CDR3 region is CASSVLAGDYNEQFF. The CDR3 nucleotides read TGTGCCAGCAGCGTACTAGCGGGGGACTACAATGAGCAGTTCTTC.

The CDR3 nucleotides are TGTGCCAGCAGCTTATTGGCGGGACTAGGGGTGGGCGAGCAGTACTTC. Its translation: CASSLLAGLGVGEQYF. J is TRBJ2-7 and V is TRBV7-2, with 8 bases aligning to TRBD2. V dropped 2 bases and J dropped 6; count of bases not matched to a gene: 12. CDR1 is SGHTA and CDR2 is FQGNSA in the germline V gene. CDR3 length: 16 residues.

This chain uses TRBV29-1 with TRBJ2-7; weak D call: TRBD1 (5 bases). V gave up 3 bases and J gave up 4 bases, with 7 bases separating them. Germline V gene sequence: CDR1 SQVTM, CDR2 ANQGSEA. The CDR3 totals 11 residues. The chain's CDR3 is CSVEQGYEQYF. Written as DNA, the CDR3 is TGCAGCGTTGAGCAGGGATACGAGCAGTACTTC.

V usage is TRBV19 and J usage is TRBJ1-4, with TRBD1 matching over 7 bases. CDR1 is LNHDA and CDR2 is SQIVND in the germline V gene (reference sequence). The CDR3 spans 16 residues. V dropped 3 bases and J dropped 5; count of bases not matched to a gene: 9. CDR3 loop: CASSIQGGLTNEKLFF. CDR3 DNA sequence: TGTGCCAGTAGTATCCAGGGGGGTTTGACAAATGAAAAACTGTTTTTT.

The chain employs TRBV18 and TRBJ2-1, with 8 nucleotides matching TRBD1. V shed 4 bases and J 0 bases; nucleotides not matched to a gene: 14. Germline loops: CDR1 KGHSH, CDR2 LQKENI. This CDR3 has 19 amino acids. The CDR3 DNA reads TGTGCCAGCTCACACGACAGGGGAACAGCGATGAGCTCCTACAATGAGCAGTTCTTC. It codes for CASSHDRGTAMSSYNEQFF.

The chain is built from TRBV6-5 and TRBJ1-1; D is unresolved. Trimming stripped 4 bases from V and 0 bases from J, with 6 bases between. The CDR3 spans 13 residues. CDR1 and CDR2 (germline): MNHEY, SVGAGI. The CDR3 region is CASSLQMNTEAFF. CDR3 coding DNA: TGTGCCAGCAGTTTACAGATGAACACTGAAGCTTTCTTT.

The chain combines TRBV5-1 with TRBJ1-1; TRBD1 agrees at 8 bases. V was clipped by 4 bases and J by 0 bases; unmatched bases: 8. Germline lookup yields CDR1 SGHRS and CDR2 YFSETQ. The CDR3 is made up of 16 amino acids. CDR3: CASSRRQGRVNTEAFF. CDR3 coding DNA: TGCGCCAGCAGCCGTCGACAGGGGAGGGTGAACACTGAAGCTTTCTTT.

The rearrangement uses TRBV10-3 and TRBJ1-5; 8 nucleotides line up with TRBD1. With 4 bases clipped from V and 6 bases from J, the junction kept 5 bases outside the gene matches. The CDR3 consists of 14 residues. The germline V gene has CDR1 ENHRY and CDR2 SYGVKD. The CDR3 sequence: CAISGTGQGQPQHF. In DNA, the CDR3 is TGTGCCATCAGTGGGACAGGGCAGGGTCAGCCCCAGCATTTT.

This clone came up once. The V gene is TRBV5-1, the J gene TRBJ2-7; 12 nucleotides line up with TRBD2. J gave up 2 bases and V 4 bases, and 4 bases lay outside the gene matches. Germline loops: CDR1 SGHRS, CDR2 YFSETQ. This CDR3 region has 15 residues. CDR3 amino acids: CASSLRTSGTYEQYF. In DNA, the CDR3 is TGCGCCAGCAGCCTAAGGACTAGCGGGACCTACGAGCAGTACTTC.

The chain carries TRBV4-3 and TRBJ1-1; no clear D. V lost 0 bases, J lost 1 base, and 6 bases lay in between. Germline V gene data show CDR1 as LGHNA and CDR2 as YSLEER. The CDR3 has 14 residues. The CDR3 DNA reads as TGCGCCAGCAGCCAAGATACACCGAACACTGAAGCTTTCTTT. It is translated as CASSQDTPNTEAFF.

The chain recombines TRBV6-5 with TRBJ2-7, with 13 nucleotides matching TRBD2. This CDR3 has 15 amino acids. The germline gives CDR1 MNHEY, CDR2 SVGAGI. The V and J ends lost 5 bases and 5 bases, in that order; junction bases with no gene match: 6. CDR3 nucleotide sequence: TGTGCCAGCAGTCGGACTAGCGGGAGTACAAACGAGCAGTACTTC. Its protein is CASSRTSGSTNEQYF.

The gene calls are TRBV27 and TRBJ2-1, with 8 bases aligning to TRBD2. Germline assignment: CDR1 MNHEY and CDR2 SMNVEV (reference sequence). This CDR3 is 17 amino acids long. The trim removed 4 bases at V and 6 bases at J, leaving 14 bases unmatched. The DNA for the CDR3 is TGTGCCAGCAGTTCTATGCTAAGCGCGGGAGGTAGCAATGAGCAGTTCTTC. This translates into CASSSMLSAGGSNEQFF.

The rearrangement joins TRBV9 to TRBJ2-1, with D maybe TRBD2 (6 bases). The germline V gene encodes CDR1 SGDLS and CDR2 YYNGEE. With 0 bases removed from V and 7 bases from J, the gap between germline ends came to 17 bases. This CDR3 has 16 residues. CDR3 nucleotide sequence: TGTGCCAGCAGCGTAGCCGGGGCGGGGCGTACAAATGAGCAGTTCTTC. It translates to CASSVAGAGRTNEQFF.

The chain joins TRBV19 to TRBJ2-3, with 7 bases identical to TRBD1. Per the germline V gene, CDR1 is LNHDA and CDR2 is SQIVND (reference sequence). This CDR3 is 15 amino acids long. Losses at the gene ends were 6 bases for V and 1 base for J; bases not matched to a gene: 7. This chain's CDR3 is CASSNDRVGTDTQYF. CDR3 bases: TGTGCCAGTAGCAACGACAGGGTAGGCACAGATACGCAGTATTTT.

The chain has TRBV9 and TRBJ1-2; 8 nucleotides align to TRBD1. V was pared by 0 bases and J by 8 bases, with 9 bases of the junction left unmatched. The CDR3 is 15 residues long. Germline V lookup: CDR1 SGDLS, CDR2 YYNGEE. This CDR3 is CASSVVGRGPEGYTF. The CDR3 coding sequence is TGTGCCAGCAGCGTAGTGGGCAGGGGGCCTGAGGGCTACACCTTC.

This rearrangement joins TRBV6-5 to TRBJ2-2; D may be TRBD1 (6 bases). The CDR3 is 14 amino acids. Germline CDR1 is MNHEY and CDR2 is SVGAGI. The V end lost 6 bases, the J end lost 0 bases, and 8 bases lay between the germline ends. The CDR3 bases are TGTGCCAGCAGGGGGGACACGAACACCGGGGAGCTGTTTTTT. Protein product: CASRGDTNTGELFF.

The chain employs TRBV6-6 and TRBJ2-1, with 7 bases that match TRBD1. Germline assignment: CDR1 MNHNY and CDR2 SVGAGI (reference sequence). The CDR3 covers 14 residues. The junction had 3 bases not matched to a gene; V was cut back by 6 bases and J by 1 base. The CDR3 loop is CASSPGQSYNEQFF. The CDR3, as DNA: TGTGCCAGCAGCCCGGGACAGTCCTACAATGAGCAGTTCTTC.

V usage is TRBV7-2 and J usage is TRBJ2-1, with D unclear. The CDR3 is 14 amino acids. Per germline, CDR1 SGHTA and CDR2 FQGNSA. V lost 2 bases, J lost 8 bases, and 13 bases lay in between. The CDR3 coding sequence is TGTGCCAGCAGCTTATCTTTAGTTCTTGATGAGCAGTTCTTC. Translated, it gives CASSLSLVLDEQFF.

The rearrangement joins TRBV2 to TRBJ1-4; D may be TRBD1 (6 bases). The CDR3 totals 15 residues. V lost 3 bases and J lost 1, with 9 bases in between. The germline V gene encodes CDR1 SNHLY and CDR2 FYNNEI. DNA of the CDR3: TGTGCCAGCAGTGAGCAAGGGGGAACTAATGAAAAACTGTTTTTT. Translating it yields CASSEQGGTNEKLFF.

The genes are TRBV5-6 and TRBJ1-1; weak D call: TRBD1 (5 bases). V was clipped by 1 base and J by 5 bases, with 9 bases between them. The CDR3 sequence is 13 residues long. Germline assignment: CDR1 SGHDT and CDR2 YYEEEE. The CDR3 region is CASSLMGGTEAFF. CDR3 coding DNA: TGTGCCAGCAGCTTGATGGGGGGAACTGAAGCTTTCTTT. The complete variable domain, with remaining parts taken from reference TRBV5-6 and TRBJ1-1, reads DAGVTQSPTHLIKTRGQQVTLRCSPKSGHDTVSWYQQALGQGPQFIFQYYEEEERQRGNFPDRFSGHQFPNYSSELNVNALLLGDSALYLCASSLMGGTEAFFGQGTRLTVV.